Below, 30 T cell receptor beta chains from the same sample are listed, as sequenced in a study of OX40 agonist ivuxolimab in advanced cancers. The table came from immunoSEQ multiplex PCR; TCRdb's copy has only in-frame clones and leaves some out. The repertoire holds some 110,000 clones, with 80% to 95% as singletons. Source: CD4+ or CD8+ T cells sorted from blood, taken in a trial of the OX40 agonist ivuxolimab. These receptors originate from an adult with an advanced solid tumor such as melanoma, head and neck, liver or kidney cancer.

This clone came up once. The chain recombines TRBV6-5 with TRBJ1-2; D possibly corresponds to TRBD1 (6 bases). V was clipped by 7 bases and J by 0 bases, with 9 bases between them. The CDR3 runs 13 residues. Germline V lookup: CDR1 MNHEY, CDR2 SVGAGI. The CDR3 reads CASTRTANYGYTF. For the CDR3, the DNA is TGTGCCAGCACCCGGACAGCTAACTATGGCTACACCTTC.

In its sample, this clone was seen a few times. This sequence joins TRBV2 and TRBJ2-1; D remains ambiguous. In germline, CDR1 is SNHLY, CDR2 FYNNEI. The CDR3 extends over 14 amino acids. Trimming pared 7 bases from V and 0 bases from J, leaving 10 bases between. CDR3 sequence reads: CASIIGSSYNEQFF. CDR3 DNA: TGTGCCAGCATAATCGGAAGCTCCTACAATGAGCAGTTCTTC.

The J gene is TRBJ1-6, the V gene TRBV27; D call uncertain. V gave up 3 bases and J gave up 7 bases, with 4 bases separating them. Germline V gene lookup returns CDR1 MNHEY and CDR2 SMNVEV (reference sequence). The CDR3 runs 12 residues. The chain's CDR3 is CASSFTNSPLHF. In DNA form, the CDR3 reads TGTGCCAGCAGTTTTACCAATTCACCCCTCCACTTT.

This chain connects TRBV11-2 to TRBJ1-1, with 8 nucleotides matching TRBD1. V was clipped by 5 bases and J by 0 bases; unmatched bases: 11. CDR3 length equals 17 residues. The germline gives CDR1 SGHAT, CDR2 FQNNGV. CDR3 bases: TGTGCCAGCAGCGCCGGACAGGGTTTGGGGTTGAACACTGAAGCTTTCTTT. This gives the protein CASSAGQGLGLNTEAFF. Full variable domain (outside the CDR3, taken from reference TRBV11-2 and TRBJ1-1): EAGVAQSPRYKIIEKRQSVAFWCNPISGHATLYWYQQILGQGPKLLIQFQNNGVVDDSQLPKDRFSAERLKGVDSTLKIQPAKLEDSAVYLCASSAGQGLGLNTEAFFGQGTRLTVV.

The chain has TRBV7-9 and TRBJ2-4, with TRBD1 matching 7 bases. With V trimmed by 1 base and J by 6 bases, 9 bases remained unmatched. From germline, CDR1 is SEHNR and CDR2 FQNEAQ (reference sequence). The CDR3 contains 16 residues. CDR3 DNA sequence: TGTGCCAGCAGCTTAGACACTACAGGGGTCACAAACATTCAGTACTTC. This translates into CASSLDTTGVTNIQYF.

The genes are TRBV2 and TRBJ2-2; possible D gene TRBD1, 6 bases. The CDR3 length is 14 residues. V was clipped by 5 bases and J by 4 bases, with 11 bases between them. The germline V gene encodes CDR1 SNHLY and CDR2 FYNNEI. CDR3 DNA: TGTGCCAGCAGTCGTCAGGGGCCCACCGGGGAGCTGTTTTTT. It is translated as CASSRQGPTGELFF.

In this sample, this clone turned up once. The chain has TRBV6-6 and TRBJ1-2, with TRBD1 matching 8 bases. CDR1 MNHNY and CDR2 SVGAGI come from the germline V gene (reference sequence). V trimming: 7 bases; J trimming: 3 bases; junction bases outside the gene matches: 7. The CDR3 has 14 residues. The CDR3 loop is CASIPGQDHYGYTF. CDR3 sequence (DNA): TGTGCCAGCATCCCGGGACAGGACCACTATGGCTACACCTTC.

This chain connects TRBV28 to TRBJ2-1, with D perhaps matching TRBD2 (5 bases). CDR3 size: 13 residues. Germline V lookup: CDR1 MDHEN, CDR2 SYDVKM. With 5 bases removed from V and 9 bases from J, the gap between germline ends came to 14 bases. CDR3 protein: CASSPSGRVEQFF. The CDR3 DNA reads as TGTGCCAGCAGTCCCTCCGGGCGGGTTGAGCAGTTCTTC.

J is TRBJ2-1 and V is TRBV5-1; 8 nucleotides match TRBD1. The CDR3 has 14 amino acids. V shed 2 bases, J shed 7 bases, and the junction held 5 bases outside the gene matches. Germline V gene sequence: CDR1 SGHRS, CDR2 YFSETQ. Here the CDR3 reads CASSLIQGGNEQFF. CDR3 nucleotides: TGCGCCAGCAGCTTAATACAGGGGGGTAATGAGCAGTTCTTC.

J is TRBJ1-1 and V is TRBV4-1, with 7 bases matching TRBD1. Germline-derived CDR1 and CDR2 are MGHRA and YSYEKL. The trim removed 11 bases at V and 2 bases at J, leaving 11 bases unmatched. The CDR3 length is 14 residues. The CDR3, as DNA: TGCGCCTGGAGAATGACAGGGATTAACACTGAAGCTTTCTTT. It specifies CAWRMTGINTEAFF.

This chain uses TRBV2 with TRBJ1-5; tentatively, D is TRBD1 (6 bases). The CDR3 totals 15 residues. CDR1 is SNHLY, CDR2 FYNNEI, per germline. The V end lost 5 bases, the J end lost 5 bases, and 16 bases lay between the germline ends. The chain's CDR3 is CASSPGQPGDQPQHF. For the CDR3, the DNA is TGTGCCAGCAGTCCCGGACAGCCCGGGGATCAGCCCCAGCATTTT.

V gene TRBV18 combines with J gene TRBJ2-1, with D hard to call. Germline assignment: CDR1 KGHSH and CDR2 LQKENI. CDR3 size: 13 residues. V dropped 2 bases and J dropped 4 bases, with 6 bases sitting between them. The CDR3 nucleotides read TGTGCCAGCTCACCAGAGGTTTACAATGAGCAGTTCTTC. It yields the protein CASSPEVYNEQFF. The full variable domain, with the rest looked up from reference TRBV18 and TRBJ2-1, is NAGVMQNPRHLVRRRGQEARLRCSPMKGHSHVYWYRQLPEEGLKFMVYLQKENIIDESGMPKERFSAEFPKEGPSILRIQQVVRGDSAAYFCASSPEVYNEQFFGPGTRLTVL.

CDR3 region: CASRNQGNMYNEQFF. In DNA form, the CDR3 reads TGTGCCAGCAGGAACCAGGGGAATATGTACAATGAGCAGTTCTTC. This rearrangement joins TRBV28 to TRBJ2-1, with D possibly being TRBD1 (6 bases). The CDR3 sequence is 15 residues long. The ends were cut back, 6 bases at V and 4 bases at J, with 16 bases in the middle. Germline V gene data show CDR1 as MDHEN and CDR2 as SYDVKM.

The chain combines TRBV11-2 with TRBJ2-4, with TRBD1 matching over 8 bases. Per the germline V gene, CDR1 is SGHAT and CDR2 is FQNNGV. The CDR3 runs 19 residues. With 1 base clipped from V and 1 base from J, the junction kept 12 bases outside the gene matches. CDR3 DNA: TGTGCCAGCAGCTTAGCCACAGGGGGTGCTAAAGTGGCCAAAAACATTCAGTACTTC. Translating it yields CASSLATGGAKVAKNIQYF.

This clone was observed a single time. The V gene is TRBV6-5, the J gene TRBJ1-3; no definite D call. The CDR3 covers 15 residues. Germline V gene sequence: CDR1 MNHEY, CDR2 SVGAGI. Trimming took off 6 bases at V and 1 base at J, with 13 bases between the two ends. CDR3 loop: CASRRLHRSGNTIYF. In DNA, the CDR3 is TGTGCCAGCAGACGACTCCATAGGTCTGGAAACACCATATATTTT.

CDR3 bases: TGTGCCAGCAGCCAAGAATCATGGGGCTACACCTTC. It codes for CASSQESWGYTF. This chain connects TRBV4-2 to TRBJ1-2; D call uncertain. The CDR3 length is 12 residues. Germline V gene data show CDR1 as LGHNA and CDR2 as YNFKEQ. V shed 0 bases and J shed 8 bases, with 7 bases lying between them.

The CDR3, as DNA: TGTGCCAGTATGGCAGGGGGTAGTGAAAAACTGTTTTTT. It codes for CASMAGGSEKLFF. The V gene is TRBV19, the J gene TRBJ1-4; 7 bases line up with TRBD1. V trimming: 7 bases; J trimming: 7 bases; junction bases outside the gene matches: 6. The CDR3 loop spans 13 amino acids. Germline V gene data show CDR1 as LNHDA and CDR2 as SQIVND (reference sequence).

The V call is TRBV10-3, the J call TRBJ2-7, with D hard to call. The V gene lost 0 bases and the J gene lost 10 bases, with 10 bases spanning the gap. Germline loops: CDR1 ENHRY, CDR2 SYGVKD. CDR3 size: 12 residues. CDR3 in DNA: TGTGCCATCAGTGAGTCCATGGGATCTCAGTACTTC. This codes for CAISESMGSQYF.

The chain carries TRBV6-5 and TRBJ2-3, with unresolved D. This CDR3 comprises 15 residues. With 0 bases removed from V and 2 bases from J, the gap between germline ends came to 9 bases. Germline lookup yields CDR1 MNHEY and CDR2 SVGAGI. This chain's CDR3 is CASSYSVALTDTQYF. The CDR3 DNA sequence: TGTGCCAGCAGTTACTCCGTAGCCCTCACAGATACGCAGTATTTT.

This chain connects TRBV6-1 to TRBJ2-7; 12 bases agree with TRBD2. The CDR3 contains 18 residues. Germline V CDR1 and CDR2: MNHNS, SASEGT. The J segment lost 4 bases and the V segment lost 0 bases, leaving 10 bases of the junction unmatched. CDR3 sequence reads: CASSEAVLAGGWGYEQYF. The CDR3 DNA reads TGTGCCAGCAGTGAAGCAGTACTAGCGGGAGGCTGGGGGTACGAGCAGTACTTC.

The genes are TRBV7-2 and TRBJ1-1; D unresolved. The length of the CDR3 is 14 residues. The germline V gene has CDR1 SGHTA and CDR2 FQGNSA. Trimming pared 7 bases from V and 0 bases from J, leaving 12 bases between. This CDR3 reads CASNRRNMNTEAFF. Here the CDR3 DNA reads TGTGCCAGCAACCGAAGGAATATGAACACTGAAGCTTTCTTT.

The chain is built from TRBV27 and TRBJ1-5, with a tentative D call TRBD1 (5 bases). This CDR3 contains 16 residues. Looked up from germline, CDR1 is MNHEY and CDR2 is SMNVEV (reference sequence). V gave up 2 bases and J gave up 3 bases, with 14 bases separating them. Written as DNA, the CDR3 is TGTGCCAGCAGTTTACGTCCAGGGATCCTCAATCAGCCCCAGCATTTT. It yields the protein CASSLRPGILNQPQHF.

In DNA, the CDR3 is TGTGCCAGCAGCCAATCCGAGACCCAGTACTTC. As protein: CASSQSETQYF. The chain uses TRBV16 and TRBJ2-5, with D unresolved. Trimming shortened V by 0 bases and J by 5 bases, and 1 base separated the two germline ends. The CDR3 runs 11 residues. The germline gives CDR1 KGHSY, CDR2 FQNENV.

V usage is TRBV6-6 and J usage is TRBJ2-1, with 12 bases that match TRBD2. CDR3 length: 15 residues. Germline CDR1 reads MNHNY; CDR2 reads SVGAGI (reference sequence). The V gene end was trimmed by 4 bases and the J gene end by 2 bases; junction bases not matched to a gene: 0. The chain's CDR3 is CASSSSGGAYNEQFF. The CDR3 nucleotides are TGTGCCAGCAGTTCTAGCGGGGGGGCCTACAATGAGCAGTTCTTC.

The rearrangement links TRBV5-1 to TRBJ2-2; D may be TRBD1 (5 bases). Deletions cut 3 bases from V and 3 bases from J, with 9 bases between. The germline V gene encodes CDR1 SGHRS and CDR2 YFSETQ. The CDR3 has 14 residues. CDR3 in DNA: TGCGCCAGCAGCTGGGGCTCTGACACCGGGGAGCTGTTTTTT. This encodes CASSWGSDTGELFF.

This chain joins TRBV5-8 and TRBJ2-3, with D uncertain. V shed 0 bases and J shed 0 bases, with 5 bases lying between them. This CDR3 comprises 14 residues. Germline loops: CDR1 SGHTS, CDR2 YDEGEE. Here the CDR3 DNA reads TGTGCCAGCAGCTTGGGGATTAGCACAGATACGCAGTATTTT. Protein: CASSLGISTDTQYF.

The genes are TRBV19 and TRBJ2-6; possibly TRBD1 for D (5 bases). V shed 6 bases and J shed 2 bases, with 17 bases lying between them. The CDR3 runs 17 residues. CDR1 and CDR2 (germline): LNHDA, SQIVND (reference sequence). As DNA, the CDR3 is TGTGCCAGTAGACTCTCCACAGGTGAGACTGGGGCCAACGTCCTGACTTTC. Protein sequence: CASRLSTGETGANVLTF.

The V and J genes are TRBV6-1 and TRBJ1-5; 7 bases align to TRBD1. From germline, CDR1 is MNHNS and CDR2 SASEGT. CDR3 length equals 15 residues. J gave up 7 bases and V 8 bases, and 14 bases lay outside the gene matches. The CDR3 sequence: CASASSQGIGQPQHF. The CDR3, as DNA: TGTGCCAGCGCCAGTTCACAGGGGATAGGGCAGCCCCAGCATTTT.

V and J are TRBV5-6 and TRBJ1-6, with 8 bases aligning to TRBD1. There are 14 residues in the CDR3. The germline gives CDR1 SGHDT, CDR2 YYEEEE. V dropped 4 bases and J dropped 13; count of bases not matched to a gene: 10. The CDR3 nucleotides are TGTGCCAGCAGCATTGGGGGACAGGTGGTTCCCCTCCACTTT. Translated, it gives CASSIGGQVVPLHF.

This clone was recorded once. This chain links TRBV27 with TRBJ1-6; no reliable D call. The CDR3 has 18 residues. Looked up from germline, CDR1 is MNHEY and CDR2 is SMNVEV (reference sequence). Trimming pared 6 bases from V and 0 bases from J, leaving 18 bases between. The CDR3 is CASSALVVPSSYNSPLHF. The CDR3 DNA follows: TGTGCCAGCAGCGCTCTAGTAGTACCTAGCTCCTATAATTCACCCCTCCACTTT.